There are a few counts of the clone carrying this T cell receptor beta chain. Its antigen is as yet unknown. Scientists made TCR beta libraries using quantitative 5'-RACE with molecular barcodes. From the 5' RACE reads, TCRdb called clonotypes with MiXCR, one entry per CDR3 protein. The top ten clones hold 0.89% of a sample with 400,000 or so distinct CDR3 sequences, 25% to 30% of them seen once. The source of the sample is a study of CD8 T cells in ankylosing spondylitis. Broader study findings: Reports of some motif variants in reactive arthritis synovial fluid and blood predate this one. Disease-linked clones reportedly showed significant enrichment in matched ankylosing spondylitis synovial fluid. Disease-linked clones displayed a CD8+ phenotype and appeared relatively rarely in peripheral blood. Seemingly distinctive of ankylosing spondylitis blood was a TCR beta motif formed by eight highly homologous variants.

Germline V gene data show CDR1 as SGHRS and CDR2 as YFSETQ. There are 12 residues in the CDR3. V lost 4 bases and J 3 bases, leaving 6 bases between the germline ends. The V call is TRBV5-1, the J call TRBJ2-3; D gene uncertain. Sample: blood, either unsorted or a sorted T cell fraction (not recorded which). This receptor was identified in a male donor with ankylosing spondylitis. This CDR3 is CASSTGTDTQYF. In DNA, the CDR3 is TGCGCCAGCAGCACCGGGACAGATACGCAGTATTTT.